This T cell receptor (beta chain) was found in a study of immune evolution from preneoplasia to lung adenocarcinoma. Whole-study findings and limits: From normal lung to invasive adenocarcinoma, top clone frequencies appeared to decrease. Later-stage lesions seemingly showed higher T cell density and diversity than normal lung.

Patients had resection in Japan or China between about 2013 and 2017. To note about this clone: The antigen remains unidentified.

Clones were sequenced by immunoSEQ multiplex PCR, and TCRdb holds only the in-frame ones, with some missing. The sample holds some 37,000 clones; 74% are singletons and the top ten take approximately 6.1%. CDR1 is LNHDA and CDR2 is SQIVND in the germline V gene (reference sequence). The CDR3 runs to 12 residues. V lost 3 bases and J 8 bases, leaving 7 bases between the germline ends. This clonotype was sampled from a person between 55 and 70 years old with lung adenocarcinoma. Sequencing input: FFPE invasive lung adenocarcinoma tissue. The genes are TRBV19 and TRBJ1-4; a possible D gene is TRBD1 (6 bases). The CDR3 is CASSMQGEKLFF. In DNA, the CDR3 is TGTGCCAGTAGTATGCAGGGGGAAAAACTGTTTTTT.